Listed below are T cell receptor beta chains from one sample, sequenced in a study of Ad26.COV2.S vaccination and SARS-CoV-2 variants. Profiling relied on immunoSEQ multiplex PCR, and the TCRdb table lists in-frame clones only, not all of them. Of 300,000 to 350,000 clones in the sample, 88% were seen once. Material: peripheral blood, obtained in a trial of Ad26.COV2.S vaccine versus placebo. The receptor set was obtained from a person aged 18 to 59 who received the Ad26.COV2.S COVID-19 vaccine or a placebo. Both conserved end residues are part of each CDR3. The D gene is left open where the match is weak. The size field is filled for only some rows; it gives once, few, many or a size class.

J gene: TRBJ2-7
D gene: NA
clone size: NA
V gene: TRBV7-9
CDR3 DNA: TGTGCCAGCAGGGGGGACGTCTACGAGCAGTACTTC
CDR3 protein: CASRGDVYEQYF

J gene: TRBJ2-1
D gene: NA
clone size: NA
V gene: TRBV27
CDR3 DNA: TGTGCCAGCAGTTTTGGACAAGCAATTTACAATGAGCAGTTCTTC
CDR3 protein: CASSFGQAIYNEQFF

J gene: TRBJ2-1
D gene: NA
clone size: NA
V gene: TRBV14
CDR3 DNA: TGTGCCAGCAGCGTAGGGTACGAGCAGTTCTTC
CDR3 protein: CASSVGYEQFF

J gene: TRBJ2-7
D gene: NA
clone size: few
V gene: TRBV19
CDR3 DNA: TGTGCCAGTAGTAGCGTTGGGGGCGGATACGAGCAGTACTTC
CDR3 protein: CASSSVGGGYEQYF

J gene: TRBJ2-1
D gene: NA
clone size: NA
V gene: TRBV5-8
CDR3 DNA: TGTGCCAGCAAGGGGCCCATCGGAACCAATGAGCAGTTCTTC
CDR3 protein: CASKGPIGTNEQFF

J gene: TRBJ2-1
D gene: NA
clone size: few
V gene: TRBV7-3
CDR3 DNA: TGTGCCACCGGGGGGCTAGCGGTATCCTACAATGAGCAGTTCTTC
CDR3 protein: CATGGLAVSYNEQFF

J gene: TRBJ1-6
D gene: TRBD1
clone size: NA
V gene: TRBV29-1
CDR3 DNA: TGCAGCGTGCAGGGGGCGCGGGATTCACCCCTCCACTTT
CDR3 protein: CSVQGARDSPLHF

J gene: TRBJ1-6
D gene: TRBD1
clone size: NA
V gene: TRBV7-2
CDR3 DNA: TGTGCCAGCAGCGTGACCAACAGGGGAAGAAATTCACCCCTCCACTTT
CDR3 protein: CASSVTNRGRNSPLHF

J gene: TRBJ2-1
D gene: NA
clone size: NA
V gene: TRBV7-8
CDR3 DNA: TGTGCCAGCAGCTTATTTGGGCGGGAACTTCGGAATGAGCAGTTCTTC
CDR3 protein: CASSLFGRELRNEQFF

J gene: TRBJ1-2
D gene: NA
clone size: once
V gene: TRBV7-2
CDR3 DNA: TGTGCCAGCAGCTTAACGAGACAGACTAACTATGGCTACACCTTC
CDR3 protein: CASSLTRQTNYGYTF

J gene: TRBJ2-7
D gene: TRBD1
clone size: NA
V gene: TRBV5-4
CDR3 DNA: TGTGCCAGCAGCTTGTGGGGACAGGGTACTCAGCAGTACTTC
CDR3 protein: CASSLWGQGTQQYF

J gene: TRBJ1-1
D gene: NA
clone size: NA
V gene: TRBV9
CDR3 DNA: TGTGCCAGCAGCGTGGGACATTGGAACACTGAAGCTTTCTTT
CDR3 protein: CASSVGHWNTEAFF

J gene: TRBJ2-1
D gene: NA
clone size: once
V gene: TRBV10-3
CDR3 DNA: TGTGCCATTCGGGACCCTTCCAATGAGCAGTTCTTC
CDR3 protein: CAIRDPSNEQFF

J gene: TRBJ1-2
D gene: NA
clone size: NA
V gene: TRBV5-1
CDR3 DNA: TGCGCCAGCAGCCCCGGAACAAGCCAAGGCTACACCTTC
CDR3 protein: CASSPGTSQGYTF

J gene: TRBJ1-2
D gene: NA
clone size: few
V gene: TRBV6-5
CDR3 DNA: TGTGCCAGCAGTTACTCTGGTAGACTGAACTATGGCTACACCTTC
CDR3 protein: CASSYSGRLNYGYTF

J gene: TRBJ2-1
D gene: TRBD1
clone size: NA
V gene: TRBV30
CDR3 DNA: TGTGCCTGGAGTGATGGACAGGGGGCATACAATGAGCAGTTCTTC
CDR3 protein: CAWSDGQGAYNEQFF

J gene: TRBJ2-7
D gene: NA
clone size: NA
V gene: TRBV6-2/TRBV6-3
CDR3 DNA: TGTGCCAGCAGTTACCCAACAAAAGCCGAGCAGTACTTC
CDR3 protein: CASSYPTKAEQYF

J gene: TRBJ1-1
D gene: NA
clone size: NA
V gene: TRBV28
CDR3 DNA: TGTGCCAGCAGTCCCCCCCTAGAACCAACTGAAGCTTTCTTT
CDR3 protein: CASSPPLEPTEAFF

J gene: TRBJ2-6
D gene: NA
clone size: NA
V gene: TRBV27
CDR3 DNA: TGTGCCAGCAGTTTTAAAGGGTTCATCGGCTCTGGGGCCAACGTCCTGACTTTC
CDR3 protein: CASSFKGFIGSGANVLTF

J gene: TRBJ2-3
D gene: NA
clone size: NA
V gene: TRBV9
CDR3 DNA: TGTGCCAGCAGCGTAGAACCAACCGGGGTGGATACGCAGTATTTT
CDR3 protein: CASSVEPTGVDTQYF

J gene: TRBJ2-7
D gene: NA
clone size: NA
V gene: TRBV29-1
CDR3 DNA: TGCAGCGCTGCGCTTCGAGGTGTCGAGCAGTACTTC
CDR3 protein: CSAALRGVEQYF

J gene: TRBJ2-7
D gene: TRBD1
clone size: NA
V gene: TRBV7-2
CDR3 DNA: TGTGCCAGCAGCCCGGGACAGATCAACTACGAGCAGTACTTC
CDR3 protein: CASSPGQINYEQYF

J gene: TRBJ1-1
D gene: TRBD1
clone size: NA
V gene: TRBV6-5
CDR3 DNA: TGTGCCAGCAGACCCGGACAGGGCCCACCTGAAGCTTTCTTT
CDR3 protein: CASRPGQGPPEAFF

J gene: TRBJ2-7
D gene: TRBD1
clone size: NA
V gene: TRBV2
CDR3 DNA: TGTGCCAGCCTCTTCAACGTCGTTCGACAGGGGCGGGTTGGCTACGAGCAGTACTTC
CDR3 protein: CASLFNVVRQGRVGYEQYF

J gene: TRBJ1-4
D gene: NA
clone size: NA
V gene: TRBV6-5
CDR3 DNA: TGTGCCAGCGCGTTTTTGGGAGCAACTAATGAAAAACTGTTTTTT
CDR3 protein: CASAFLGATNEKLFF

J gene: TRBJ2-5
D gene: TRBD2
clone size: NA
V gene: TRBV15
CDR3 DNA: TGTGCCACCCTGGGGACTAGCGGGGAAGAGACCCAGTACTTC
CDR3 protein: CATLGTSGEETQYF

J gene: TRBJ1-2
D gene: TRBD1
clone size: NA
V gene: TRBV12-5
CDR3 DNA: TGTGCCCACGGGGACAGCAACTTCTATGGCTACACCTTC
CDR3 protein: CAHGDSNFYGYTF

J gene: TRBJ1-1
D gene: NA
clone size: NA
V gene: TRBV6-2/TRBV6-3
CDR3 DNA: TGTGCCAGCAGTTACTCGGGACTCACGAACACTGAAGCTTTCTTT
CDR3 protein: CASSYSGLTNTEAFF

J gene: TRBJ1-4
D gene: NA
clone size: NA
V gene: TRBV30
CDR3 DNA: TGTGCCTGGAGAAGCGTCGGGGCTGAAGGGGAAAAACTGTTTTTT
CDR3 protein: CAWRSVGAEGEKLFF

J gene: TRBJ2-3
D gene: TRBD2
clone size: once
V gene: TRBV6-6
CDR3 DNA: TGTGCCAGCAGCCGACGCGACACTCCTACTAGCGAGGGTACGCAGTATTTT
CDR3 protein: CASSRRDTPTSEGTQYF